This T cell receptor (beta chain) originates from a study of Ad26.COV2.S vaccination and SARS-CoV-2 variants. Overall study context: Ad26.COV2.S given intramuscularly, once or twice 56 days apart. Findings and caveats of the study: Vaccine and placebo recipients had comparable breadth of non-spike TCRs.

Treatment: around 19 received Ad26.COV2.S at low or high dose, single or two shots; several received placebo; per-sample allocation not given. Day 63 after the first vaccine or placebo injection was the time point for sampling. Cohort 1b enrolled adults aged 18-55 years in Boston. This clone was seen only a few times. Its target is unknown. The V gene lost 10 bases and the J gene lost 2 bases, with 15 bases spanning the gap. The CDR3 covers 14 residues. Per germline, CDR1 MDHEN and CDR2 SYDVKM. Data came from immunoSEQ multiplex PCR; TCRdb stores just in-frame clones and leaves some out. There are around 400,000 clones in the sample; 75% to 95% occur only once, and 10% to 15% lies in the top ten.

The TCR sequence derives from a person aged 18-65 years who received the Ad26.COV2.S COVID-19 vaccine or a placebo. Sequences were derived from peripheral blood, sampled in a trial of Ad26.COV2.S vaccine versus placebo. The gene calls are TRBV28 and TRBJ1-5; D perhaps matches TRBD1 (6 bases). The CDR3 sequence is CATARGAGNQPQHF. CDR3 in DNA: TGTGCCACAGCGAGGGGGGCGGGCAATCAGCCCCAGCATTTT.